Included here is one T cell receptor (beta chain) sequence, with context. The antigen remains unidentified. An end of the junction does not agree with germline; a read error may underlie this. These data belong to a study of cytomegalovirus exposure and HLA in healthy donors. General study results and limits: Investigators reported over 150 TCR beta chains as tied to cytomegalovirus.

13 Jbeta primers and 60 Vbeta primers were used for the PCR. Using immunoSEQ multiplex PCR, the repertoire was profiled, and TCRdb retains in-frame clones only, with some absent. The data show over 80,000 clones, 81% seen once. The germline V gene encodes CDR1 SEHNR and CDR2 FQNEAQ (reference sequence). CDR3 size: 14 residues. The sample comprised PBMCs. This clonotype was sampled from a man aged 35-49 years in good health and CMV-seropositive. This chain links TRBV7-9 with TRBJ1-2; the D is unclear. The CDR3 DNA follows: TGTACCAGCAGCTTAGGGCCGGAGTTATATGGCTACACCTTC. Amino acid sequence: CTSSLGPELYGYTF.